Sequencing of this T cell receptor (beta chain) was carried out in a study of cytomegalovirus exposure and HLA in healthy donors. Amplification used 60 Vbeta primers and 13 Jbeta primers. Generated by immunoSEQ multiplex PCR, the TCRdb table keeps only in-frame clones and is missing some. This sample has some 200,000 clones, with 75% to 85% found just once. CDR3 length: 15 residues. Germline loops: CDR1 MNHNS, CDR2 SASEGT. V dropped 4 bases and J dropped 0; count of bases not matched to a gene: 2. Sequences were obtained from PBMCs. The receptor was derived from a woman between 18 and 29 years old in good health and CMV-seronegative. The rearrangement joins TRBV6-1 to TRBJ1-3; 8 bases align to TRBD1. The CDR3 bases are TGTGCCAGCAGTGGACAGGGGTACTCTGGAAACACCATATATTTT. Amino acids: CASSGQGYSGNTIYF.